The 23 T cell receptor beta chains given below trace back to one sample, sequenced in a study of shared clonotypes between healthy human individuals. TCRdb's copy holds only in-frame clones and misses some; the assay was immunoSEQ multiplex PCR. In the table there are nearly 1 million clones, 76% of which are singletons. Sample: memory CD4+ T cells sorted from blood. Specified subset: CD45RA-negative fraction. The source of these receptors is a young man in good health.

The chain recombines TRBV12-5 with TRBJ2-3; D could derive from TRBD1 or TRBD2 (6 bases each). The germline V gene encodes CDR1 LGHNT and CDR2 FRNRAP. The CDR3 spans 13 residues. V gave up 0 bases and J gave up 10 bases, with 11 bases separating them. The CDR3: CASGLVRGAPQYF. The CDR3 DNA reads TGTGCTAGTGGTTTGGTAAGGGGGGCTCCGCAGTATTTT.

The count of this clone is one. The V call is TRBV7-2, the J call TRBJ2-1; 8 positions match TRBD2. This CDR3 is built from 15 residues. J was trimmed by 4 bases and V by 1 base; bases with no gene match: 3. Germline assignment: CDR1 SGHTA and CDR2 FQGNSA. The CDR3 DNA is TGTGCCAGCAGCTTAGTTAGCGGGATATACAATGAGCAGTTCTTC. Its translation is CASSLVSGIYNEQFF.

The chain carries TRBV29-1 and TRBJ1-2; 7 bases fit TRBD1. The CDR3 is 14 residues long. The trim removed 6 bases at V and 7 bases at J, leaving 14 bases unmatched. Germline values: CDR1 SQVTM, CDR2 ANQGSEA. CDR3 bases: TGCAGCGTCGACCGGGACAGTCGATCCTCTGGCTACACCTTC. This codes for CSVDRDSRSSGYTF.

The chain couples TRBV29-1 to TRBJ1-2; D is perhaps TRBD1 (5 bases). V dropped 4 bases and J dropped 2 bases, with 11 bases sitting between them. The germline CDR1 and CDR2 sequences are SQVTM and ANQGSEA. The CDR3 runs to 13 residues. The CDR3 coding sequence is TGCAGCGTTGGGGCATGGGGGAACTATGGCTACACCTTC. Residues: CSVGAWGNYGYTF.

This clone was detected only once. This CDR3 reads CASSLRPDNSYNEQFF. For the CDR3, the DNA is TGTGCCAGCAGCTTACGTCCGGACAACTCCTACAATGAGCAGTTCTTC. This sequence joins TRBV7-9 and TRBJ2-1, with D possibly TRBD1 on 5 matching bases. V lost 2 bases to trimming and J lost 0 bases, with 11 bases between them. This CDR3 has 16 residues. Germline V CDR1 and CDR2: SEHNR, FQNEAQ (reference sequence).

A note on this clone: The sample has other DNA sequences that encode this CDR3 too. The V call is TRBV5-1, the J call TRBJ2-1; 11 nucleotides agree with TRBD2. This CDR3 region has 16 residues. J gave up 4 bases and V 0 bases, and 3 bases lay outside the gene matches. Germline V gene data show CDR1 as SGHRS and CDR2 as YFSETQ. CDR3 sequence reads: CASSLALAGAYNEQFF. The CDR3, as DNA: TGCGCCAGCAGCTTGGCACTAGCGGGGGCATACAATGAGCAGTTCTTC.

This clone was counted only a few times. The chain has TRBV19 and TRBJ2-7, with D tentatively TRBD1 (5 bases). V was trimmed by 5 bases and J by 4 bases, leaving 18 bases between them. Per the germline V gene, CDR1 is LNHDA and CDR2 is SQIVND (reference sequence). CDR3 length equals 15 residues. CDR3 residues: CASSPRQPPEYEQYF. The CDR3 nucleotides are TGTGCCAGTAGTCCCAGACAGCCCCCGGAGTACGAGCAGTACTTC.

The chain is built from TRBV5-4 and TRBJ2-1, with D perhaps TRBD1 (5 bases). Per germline, CDR1 SGHNT and CDR2 YYREEE (reference sequence). V shed 0 bases and J shed 0 bases, with 13 bases lying between them. The CDR3 spans 17 residues. The CDR3 loop reads CASSLGLGLSSYNEQFF. CDR3 bases: TGTGCCAGCAGCTTGGGGTTGGGGCTTAGCTCCTACAATGAGCAGTTCTTC.

The DNA for the CDR3 is TGCGCCAGCAGCCAAGAGAGGAGGGGGGGGTCACCCCTCCACTTT. Its protein product is CASSQERRGGSPLHF. The chain has TRBV4-3 and TRBJ1-6; TRBD1 might be the D (6 bases). The CDR3 length is 15 residues. Trimming stripped 0 bases from V and 10 bases from J, with 13 bases between. Germline-derived CDR1 and CDR2 are LGHNA and YSLEER.

The chain combines TRBV19 with TRBJ2-5, with D unresolved. The CDR3 extends over 13 amino acids. Germline lookup yields CDR1 LNHDA and CDR2 SQIVND (reference sequence). Deletions cut 5 bases from V and 5 bases from J, with 12 bases between. CDR3 residues: CASSVPGRETQYF. CDR3 coding DNA: TGTGCCAGTAGTGTCCCTGGACGGGAGACCCAGTACTTC.

The CDR3 DNA reads as TGTGCCAGTAGCCAACTCCAGGGGTCATCCTATAATTCACCCCTCCACTTT. Translated, it gives CASSQLQGSSYNSPLHF. The V call is TRBV19, the J call TRBJ1-6; TRBD1 might be the D (6 bases). From germline, CDR1 is LNHDA and CDR2 SQIVND (reference sequence). The CDR3 is made up of 17 amino acids. Between the trimmed V and J ends, which lost 6 bases and 1 base, there was a span of 16 bases.

The chain couples TRBV4-1 to TRBJ1-4; no clear D. The CDR3 is 15 residues long. Per the germline V gene, CDR1 is MGHRA and CDR2 is YSYEKL. The V end was cut by 4 bases, the J end by 3 bases, with 12 bases between. In DNA form, the CDR3 reads TGCGCCAGCAGCCTGCGTGAGGGAGCTAATGAAAAACTGTTTTTT. Translating it yields CASSLREGANEKLFF.

The chain employs TRBV5-1 and TRBJ1-1, with 7 bases fitting TRBD1. With 4 bases clipped from V and 1 base from J, the junction kept 10 bases outside the gene matches. This CDR3 is built from 16 residues. The germline gives CDR1 SGHRS, CDR2 YFSETQ. The CDR3 DNA sequence: TGCGCCAGCAGCCTACTACCGGGACAGCAGAACACTGAAGCTTTCTTT. It yields the protein CASSLLPGQQNTEAFF.

In this sample, this clone turned up once. The chain links TRBV28 to TRBJ1-4; 7 bases line up with TRBD1. Trimming took 4 bases from V and 7 from J; bases not matched to a gene: 9. CDR3 length: 15 residues. Germline assignment: CDR1 MDHEN and CDR2 SYDVKM. DNA for the CDR3: TGTGCCAGCAGTTACTCGACAGGGCGGGGTGAAAAACTGTTTTTT. Amino acids: CASSYSTGRGEKLFF.

The rearrangement uses TRBV9 and TRBJ2-3, with 13 bases aligning to TRBD2. Germline CDR1 SGDLS, CDR2 YYNGEE. V shed 0 bases and J 2 bases; nucleotides not matched to a gene: 3. CDR3 size: 17 residues. In nucleotides, the CDR3 is TGTGCCAGCAGCGTAGGGGGACTAGCGGGACTCACAGATACGCAGTATTTT. It encodes CASSVGGLAGLTDTQYF.

The rearrangement uses TRBV6-1 and TRBJ1-2; D might be TRBD1 (6 bases). The CDR3 runs 13 residues. Germline V lookup: CDR1 MNHNS, CDR2 SASEGT. V lost 6 bases, J lost 6 bases, and 14 bases lay in between. The CDR3 DNA is TGTGCCAGCAGCTGGGGGCAGAGTAATGGCTACACCTTC. It codes for CASSWGQSNGYTF.

The rearrangement joins TRBV10-2 to TRBJ2-3; D unclear. V gave up 3 bases and J gave up 2 bases, with 15 bases separating them. The germline gives CDR1 WSHSY, CDR2 SAAADI. The CDR3 consists of 16 residues. The CDR3 region is CASSELRSTNTDTQYF. In nucleotides, the CDR3 is TGCGCCAGCAGTGAATTGAGGTCTACCAACACAGATACGCAGTATTTT.

The chain joins TRBV5-4 to TRBJ2-5, with D possibly being TRBD1 (5 bases). V was cut by 4 bases and J by 4 bases, with 23 bases left in between. CDR1 and CDR2 (germline): SGHNT, YYREEE (reference sequence). The CDR3 is 17 residues long. The CDR3 bases are TGTGCCAGCAGCCTTCCTCAGGGTGGATCTTTCCGAGAGACCCAGTACTTC. Its translation is CASSLPQGGSFRETQYF.

This chain connects TRBV6-5 to TRBJ1-2; TRBD1 agrees at 9 bases. The germline V gene has CDR1 MNHEY and CDR2 SVGAGI. After removal of 2 bases from V and 3 bases from J, the junction contained 1 base not matched to a gene. This CDR3 is 14 amino acids long. CDR3 in amino acids: CASSYRTGDYGYTF. DNA of the CDR3: TGTGCCAGCAGTTACCGGACAGGGGACTATGGCTACACCTTC.

CDR3 sequence: CATSRVYLADEQYF. The CDR3 DNA reads TGTGCCACCAGCAGAGTTTACCTAGCGGACGAGCAGTACTTC. The chain carries TRBV15 and TRBJ2-7; 7 bases map to TRBD2. This CDR3 comprises 14 residues. CDR1 is LNHNV and CDR2 is YYDKDF in the germline V gene (reference sequence). The ends lost 1 base at V and 5 bases at J; junction bases unmatched: 5.

Only a few counts were recorded for this clone. V and J are TRBV6-6 and TRBJ1-6; tentatively, D is TRBD1 (6 bases). Trimming removed 4 bases at V and 10 bases at J, with 11 bases between. Germline V gives CDR1 MNHNY, CDR2 SVGAGI (reference sequence). There are 13 residues in the CDR3. The CDR3 DNA follows: TGTGCCAGCAGTTCCAACAGGGTCTCACCCCTCCACTTT. This codes for CASSSNRVSPLHF.

The V call is TRBV27, the J call TRBJ2-3; 9 positions match TRBD1. This CDR3 is built from 15 residues. V was clipped by 4 bases and J by 8 bases; unmatched bases: 10. Germline V gene sequence: CDR1 MNHEY, CDR2 SMNVEV (reference sequence). The CDR3, as DNA: TGTGCCAGCAGTTCAGACAGGGGGGCGGATGGTACGCAGTATTTT. Encoded protein: CASSSDRGADGTQYF.

This clone was observed a few times. This chain uses TRBV6-5 with TRBJ1-2, with TRBD1 matching over 7 bases. In germline, CDR1 is MNHEY, CDR2 SVGAGI. The ends lost 11 bases at V and 8 bases at J; junction bases unmatched: 11. This CDR3 has 12 residues. CDR3 DNA sequence: TGTGCCTGTGCAGCAGGGGGGTTGGGCTACACCTTC. The encoded protein is CACAAGGLGYTF.